The 22 T cell receptor beta chains reported below all come from one sample, sequenced in a study of human T cells and chemical hapten exposure. The time point here: patch test 1, 2 weeks after DPC sensitization. Treatment denoted: therapeutic diphenylcyclopropenone sensitization with weekly scalp DPC. TCRdb fed the RACE reads into MiXCR, producing one record per CDR3 protein. The sample lists tens of thousands of distinct CDR3 sequences, 10% occurring once. The source material was whole blood, sampled in connection with sensitization to the hapten diphenylcyclopropenone (DPC). The receptors were gathered from a man aged 40-50 years with alopecia areata. Some clones in this sample may be carry-over from other donors' samples.

This clonotype has a count of ten or more. The V call is TRBV3-1, the J call TRBJ1-6; D unclear. The CDR3 consists of 13 residues. Germline CDR1 is LGHDT and CDR2 is YNNKEL (reference sequence). V was cut by 3 bases and J by 7 bases, with 7 bases left in between. The CDR3 region has the DNA TGTGCCAGCAGCCAGTCCGAGAATTCACCCCTCCACTTT. Translating gives CASSQSENSPLHF.

The CDR3: CASSLILAGPYTDTQYF. Here the CDR3 DNA reads TGTGCCAGCAGCTTAATCTTAGCGGGACCCTACACAGATACGCAGTATTTT. This chain links TRBV7-2 with TRBJ2-3; 8 nucleotides agree with TRBD2. Trimming removed 2 bases from V and 2 bases from J; junction bases left unmatched: 9. CDR1 is SGHTA and CDR2 is FQGNSA in the germline V gene. CDR3 length: 17 residues. Based on the CDR3 plus reference TRBV7-2 and TRBJ2-3, the full variable domain is GAGVSQSPSNKVTEKGKDVELRCDPISGHTALYWYRQSLGQGLEFLIYFQGNSAPDKSGLPSDRFSAERTGGSVSTLTIQRTQQEDSAVYLCASSLILAGPYTDTQYFGPGTRLTVL.

The V and J genes are TRBV6-1 and TRBJ2-1, with 12 bases matching TRBD2. V shed 0 bases, J shed 5 bases, and the junction held 17 bases outside the gene matches. The CDR3 loop spans 21 amino acids. Germline V lookup: CDR1 MNHNS, CDR2 SASEGT. CDR3 bases: TGTGCCAGCAGTGAAGCGCTAATAACTAGCGGGAGGATATCCAACCACAATGAGCAGTTCTTC. The encoded protein is CASSEALITSGRISNHNEQFF.

V usage is TRBV5-6 and J usage is TRBJ2-7; TRBD1 agrees at 7 bases. The ends lost 2 bases at V and 2 bases at J; junction bases unmatched: 4. This CDR3 comprises 14 residues. Germline-derived CDR1 and CDR2 are SGHDT and YYEEEE. The CDR3 DNA follows: TGTGCCAGCAGCTTCCGGGACAGAGCCTACGAGCAGTACGTC. Its translation: CASSFRDRAYEQYV.

J is TRBJ2-3 and V is TRBV9; D is undetermined. The CDR3 is made up of 16 amino acids. Germline CDR1 reads SGDLS; CDR2 reads YYNGEE. Trimming cost V 0 bases and J 0 bases, with 11 bases left between them. The CDR3 protein is CASSVDPRPSTDTQYF. The CDR3 DNA reads as TGTGCCAGCAGCGTAGACCCACGGCCTAGCACAGATACGCAGTATTTT.

The V and J genes are TRBV3-1 and TRBJ2-1; TRBD2 might be the D (6 bases). CDR1 and CDR2 (germline): LGHDT, YNNKEL (reference sequence). Between the trimmed V and J ends, which lost 1 base and 10 bases, there was a span of 14 bases. The CDR3 extends over 14 amino acids. The CDR3 spells CASSQGRGRGEQFF. CDR3 nucleotides: TGTGCCAGCAGCCAAGGGAGAGGGCGGGGCGAGCAGTTCTTC.

J is TRBJ1-5 and V is TRBV6-5, with D unclear. Trimming cost V 5 bases and J 11 bases, with 16 bases left between them. The germline gives CDR1 MNHEY, CDR2 SVGAGI. The CDR3 sequence is 13 residues long. CDR3 in amino acids: CASSIDFSSAQHF. The CDR3 DNA is TGTGCCAGCAGTATCGACTTCTCATCGGCCCAGCATTTT.

The chain is built from TRBV2 and TRBJ1-5; tentatively, D is TRBD1 (5 bases). V was pared by 4 bases and J by 6 bases, with 13 bases between. The germline gives CDR1 SNHLY, CDR2 FYNNEI. There are 14 residues in the CDR3. DNA of the CDR3: TGTGCCAGCAGTGGGGGGGGAGGAGCTCAGCCCCAGCATTTT. Residues: CASSGGGGAQPQHF.

The gene calls are TRBV19 and TRBJ2-3; D may be TRBD2 (6 bases). The CDR3 runs 15 residues. Deletions cut 3 bases from V and 1 base from J, with 11 bases between. In germline, CDR1 is LNHDA, CDR2 SQIVND (reference sequence). CDR3 region: CASSMEGRGTDTQYF. DNA of the CDR3: TGTGCCAGTAGTATGGAGGGCCGGGGCACAGATACGCAGTATTTT. The full variable domain, completed using reference TRBV19 and TRBJ2-3, is DGGITQSPKYLFRKEGQNVTLSCEQNLNHDAMYWYRQDPGQGLRLIYYSQIVNDFQKGDIAEGYSVSREKKESFPLTVTSAQKNPTAFYLCASSMEGRGTDTQYFGPGTRLTVL.

There are many counts of this clonotype. The chain has TRBV24-1 and TRBJ1-2; TRBD1 aligns across 7 bases. Unmatched junction bases numbered 10, after V lost 5 bases and J lost 5 bases. The V gene's germline CDR1 is KGHDR and CDR2 SFDVKD. The CDR3 totals 15 residues. Here the CDR3 reads CATSAATGVGYGYTF. In DNA, the CDR3 is TGTGCCACCAGTGCCGCTACAGGGGTCGGATATGGCTACACCTTC.

This sequence joins TRBV6-2 or TRBV6-3 and TRBJ2-7; unclear D gene. V was pared by 3 bases and J by 2 bases, with 5 bases between. The CDR3 loop spans 12 amino acids. The germline V gene has CDR1 MNHEY and CDR2 SVGEGT. The CDR3 region is CASSYGTYEQYV. CDR3 coding DNA: TGTGCCAGCAGTTATGGGACCTACGAGCAGTACGTC.

This clonotype has a handful of counts. This sequence joins TRBV10-2 and TRBJ2-1; D perhaps matches TRBD1 (5 bases). Trimming took off 2 bases at V and 4 bases at J, with 9 bases between the two ends. Germline V lookup: CDR1 WSHSY, CDR2 SAAADI. The CDR3 has 14 residues. The CDR3 sequence: CASSEGHPYNEQFF. The CDR3 DNA sequence: TGCGCCAGCAGTGAGGGACACCCTTACAATGAGCAGTTCTTC.

This clonotype has more than one count but fewer than ten. V gene TRBV7-8 combines with J gene TRBJ2-2; D unresolved. The V gene's germline CDR1 is SGHVS and CDR2 FQNEAQ. V lost 6 bases and J 6 bases, leaving 17 bases between the germline ends. This CDR3 is built from 15 residues. CDR3 nucleotides: TGTGCCAGCAGTTCCCGTCGGAGTAATTCCGGGGAGCTGTTTTTT. This codes for CASSSRRSNSGELFF.

There are many counts of this clonotype. The V and J genes are TRBV20-1 and TRBJ2-1; 7 bases agree with TRBD1. The germline V gene has CDR1 DFQATT and CDR2 SNEGSKA (reference sequence). CDR3 length: 13 residues. The CDR3 loop is CSAGGASYNEQFF. The CDR3 bases are TGCAGCGCAGGGGGAGCGTCCTACAATGAGCAGTTCTTC.

The chain couples TRBV12-3 or TRBV12-4 to TRBJ1-5; D is undetermined. This CDR3 spans 15 amino acids. The V gene lost 5 bases and the J gene lost 0 bases, with 11 bases spanning the gap. In DNA, the CDR3 is TGTGCCAGCAGTAAGGCAGATGATAGCAATCAGCCCCAGCATTTT. Translated: CASSKADDSNQPQHF.

This clonotype was detected a few times. The chain combines TRBV29-1 with TRBJ2-6; D is undetermined. V was pared by 7 bases and J by 0 bases, with 13 bases between. The CDR3 consists of 15 residues. Germline V gene lookup returns CDR1 SQVTM and CDR2 ANQGSEA. The CDR3 DNA follows: TGCAGCGCGGTGGCGTCCTACTCTGGGGCCAACGTCCTGACTTTC. Encoded protein: CSAVASYSGANVLTF.

The rearrangement links TRBV3-1 to TRBJ2-7; 8 bases fit TRBD2. The germline V gene encodes CDR1 LGHDT and CDR2 YNNKEL (reference sequence). Trimming took 4 bases from V and 4 from J; bases not matched to a gene: 6. The CDR3 is 14 residues long. This CDR3 is CASSRKLAAYEQYV. The CDR3, as DNA: TGTGCCAGCAGCCGCAAACTAGCGGCTTACGAGCAGTACGTC.

V gene TRBV7-9 combines with J gene TRBJ2-6, with D hard to call. V was cut by 5 bases and J by 2 bases, with 19 bases left in between. This CDR3 has 18 residues. Germline CDR1 SEHNR, CDR2 FQNEAQ (reference sequence). The CDR3 DNA reads as TGTGCCAGCAGCCCTATTCTTCTCCAAGGGCCTGGGGCCAACGTCCTGACTTTC. This encodes CASSPILLQGPGANVLTF.

This clonotype appeared many times. The chain has TRBV29-1 and TRBJ2-1, with D tentatively TRBD2 (6 bases). CDR3 size: 14 residues. Trimming cost V 3 bases and J 5 bases, with 14 bases left between them. Per germline, CDR1 SQVTM and CDR2 ANQGSEA. CDR3 residues: CSVDSGLAHNEQFF. The CDR3 DNA sequence: TGCAGCGTTGATAGCGGTCTGGCGCACAATGAGCAGTTCTTC.

This chain links TRBV29-1 with TRBJ2-3; no clear D gene. Germline values: CDR1 SQVTM, CDR2 ANQGSEA. Between the trimmed V and J ends, which lost 7 bases and 5 bases, there was a span of 13 bases. The CDR3 is 12 amino acids. In DNA, the CDR3 is TGCAGCGCATATCTGGGGAAAGATACGCAGTATTTT. Amino acid sequence: CSAYLGKDTQYF.

This clonotype has ten or more counts. CDR3 protein: CASSFDTGLNTEAFF. The CDR3 DNA reads as TGTGCCAGCAGTTTCGACACAGGGTTGAACACTGAAGCTTTCTTT. V is TRBV27 and J is TRBJ1-1; possible D gene TRBD1, 6 bases. V was clipped by 3 bases and J by 0 bases, with 11 bases between them. Per germline, CDR1 MNHEY and CDR2 SMNVEV (reference sequence). This CDR3 has 15 amino acids.

This clonotype was seen a single time. A much larger clone lies one base from this, so it may be a read error. This sequence joins TRBV20-1 and TRBJ2-1; D call uncertain. The V gene's germline CDR1 is DFQATT and CDR2 SNEGSKA (reference sequence). This CDR3 spans 17 amino acids. Between the trimmed V and J ends, which lost 3 bases and 3 bases, there was a span of 21 bases. This chain's CDR3 is CSASSPSGGGHYNEQFF. The DNA for the CDR3 is TGCAGTGCTAGCTCCCCGAGTGGTGGCGGCCACTACAATGAGCAGTTCTTC.